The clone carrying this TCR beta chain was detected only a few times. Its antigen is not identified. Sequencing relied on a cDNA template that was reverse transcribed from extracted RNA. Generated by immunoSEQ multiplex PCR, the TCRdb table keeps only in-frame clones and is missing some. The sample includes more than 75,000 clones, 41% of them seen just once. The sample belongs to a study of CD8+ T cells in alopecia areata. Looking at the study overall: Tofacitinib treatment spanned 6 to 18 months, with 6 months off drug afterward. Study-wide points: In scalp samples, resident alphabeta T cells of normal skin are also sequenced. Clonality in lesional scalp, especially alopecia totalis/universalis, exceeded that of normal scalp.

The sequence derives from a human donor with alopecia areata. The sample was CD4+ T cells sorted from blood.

The CDR3 is CASSFGPGAYEQYF. The DNA for the CDR3 is TGTGCCAGCAGCTTTGGACCGGGGGCGTACGAGCAGTACTTC. The rearrangement uses TRBV7-2 and TRBJ2-7; D possibly uses TRBD1 or TRBD2 (6 bases each). CDR3 length: 14 amino acids. CDR1 SGHTA and CDR2 FQGNSA come from the germline V gene. V lost 3 bases, J lost 4 bases, and 13 bases lay in between.